What follows are 21 T cell receptor beta chains derived from one specimen sequenced in a study of graft-versus-host responses after intestinal transplantation. Clones were read by immunoSEQ multiplex PCR, and TCRdb kept only the in-frame ones, dropping some. Among some 18,000 clones listed, about four fifths were seen once. The source was PBMCs, collected 14 days after transplant. Receptor source: a human patient who received an intestinal transplant, so some T cells may come from the graft donor.

The chain uses TRBV6-4 and TRBJ1-1; D is perhaps TRBD1 (5 bases). The CDR3 sequence is 14 residues long. CDR1 is MRHNA, CDR2 SNTAGT, per germline. V shed 3 bases and J shed 4 bases, with 12 bases lying between them. CDR3 amino acids: CASSDILRGTEAFF. DNA for the CDR3: TGTGCCAGCAGTGATATTCTTAGGGGCACTGAAGCTTTCTTT.

The chain carries TRBV5-1 and TRBJ2-3, with 7 bases matching TRBD1. In germline, CDR1 is SGHRS, CDR2 YFSETQ. CDR3 length: 15 amino acids. The J segment lost 0 bases and the V segment lost 1 base, leaving 2 bases of the junction unmatched. CDR3 amino acids: CASSLLDRSTDTQYF. The CDR3 DNA sequence: TGCGCCAGCAGCTTGTTGGACAGGAGCACAGATACGCAGTATTTT.

This clone was recorded once. V is TRBV19 and J is TRBJ2-7; 9 bases fit TRBD1. The CDR3 sequence is 14 residues long. After removal of 6 bases from V and 4 bases from J, the junction contained 7 bases not matched to a gene. In germline, CDR1 is LNHDA, CDR2 SQIVND (reference sequence). This CDR3 is CASSPGQGKYEQYF. As DNA, the CDR3 is TGTGCCAGTAGCCCGGGACAGGGTAAATACGAGCAGTACTTC.

V is TRBV2 and J is TRBJ2-5; D is perhaps TRBD2 (6 bases). This CDR3 comprises 13 residues. Germline CDR1 is SNHLY and CDR2 is FYNNEI. Trimming left V 3 bases short and J 2 bases short, with 7 bases between. The CDR3 nucleotides are TGTGCCAGCAGTGACGGACTACAAGAGACCCAGTACTTC. This gives the protein CASSDGLQETQYF.

The gene calls are TRBV28 and TRBJ2-1; TRBD2 agrees at 11 bases. The CDR3 covers 16 residues. Germline V lookup: CDR1 MDHEN, CDR2 SYDVKM. V trimming: 2 bases; J trimming: 4 bases; junction bases outside the gene matches: 4. CDR3 coding DNA: TGTGCCAGCAGTTTACCCGGACTAGCGGGTTACAATGAGCAGTTCTTC. The encoded protein is CASSLPGLAGYNEQFF.

The V and J genes are TRBV6-5 and TRBJ2-5, with 9 bases lining up with TRBD2. The CDR3 is 15 residues long. CDR1 and CDR2 (germline): MNHEY, SVGAGI. V lost 6 bases, J lost 4 bases, and 9 bases stayed unmatched. The CDR3: CASSPPETSGETQYF. DNA for the CDR3: TGTGCCAGCAGCCCTCCCGAGACTAGCGGAGAGACCCAGTACTTC.

This clone was observed a handful of times. V is TRBV30 and J is TRBJ1-3; possible D gene TRBD1, 5 bases. Deletions cut 4 bases from V and 2 bases from J, with 24 bases between. Germline-derived CDR1 and CDR2 are GTSNPN and SVGIG (reference sequence). The CDR3 runs 18 residues. CDR3 loop: CAWTLLPGQGATGNTIYF. CDR3 DNA sequence: TGTGCCTGGACCCTCCTCCCAGGGCAGGGAGCGACTGGAAACACCATATATTTT.

This clone has only one observation. The chain combines TRBV5-5 with TRBJ1-2; 12 bases align to TRBD1. The junction had 6 bases not matched to a gene; V was cut back by 1 base and J by 8 bases. CDR3 length: 15 amino acids. CDR1 is SGHKS, CDR2 YYEKEE, per germline (reference sequence). The CDR3 loop is CASSLRDRGRRGYTF. For the CDR3, the DNA is TGTGCCAGCAGCTTGCGGGACAGGGGGCGCCGGGGCTACACCTTC.

The genes are TRBV28 and TRBJ1-4; D possibly corresponds to TRBD1 (6 bases). From germline, CDR1 is MDHEN and CDR2 SYDVKM. The CDR3 is 14 amino acids. Between the trimmed V and J ends, which lost 5 bases and 7 bases, there was a span of 14 bases. CDR3 in DNA: TGTGCCAGCAGTAACACAGGGTTCCTTGAAAAACTGTTTTTT. Amino acids: CASSNTGFLEKLFF.

The chain couples TRBV2 to TRBJ2-7; no firm D call. The V gene lost 2 bases and the J gene lost 2 bases, with 13 bases spanning the gap. The CDR3 has 15 amino acids. Germline-derived CDR1 and CDR2 are SNHLY and FYNNEI. The CDR3 nucleotides are TGTGCCAGCAGTGAAACTCGGAACTCGGCCTACGAGCAGTACTTC. Amino acid sequence: CASSETRNSAYEQYF.

This chain joins TRBV4-1 and TRBJ2-7; possibly TRBD2 for D (6 bases). The CDR3 contains 15 residues. Germline V gene lookup returns CDR1 MGHRA and CDR2 YSYEKL. Trimming shortened V by 3 bases and J by 2 bases, and 14 bases separated the two germline ends. The CDR3 loop reads CASSQTGLNAYEQYF. The CDR3 DNA reads as TGCGCCAGCAGCCAGACGGGACTTAATGCCTACGAGCAGTACTTC.

The V and J genes are TRBV19 and TRBJ1-3; tentative D call: TRBD1 (6 bases). V was cut by 0 bases and J by 2 bases, with 8 bases left in between. The CDR3 is 15 residues long. Looked up from germline, CDR1 is LNHDA and CDR2 is SQIVND (reference sequence). CDR3 nucleotides: TGTGCCAGTAGTATAGATCGGGACACTGGAAACACCATATATTTT. It translates to CASSIDRDTGNTIYF. Full variable domain (outside the CDR3, taken from reference TRBV19 and TRBJ1-3): DGGITQSPKYLFRKEGQNVTLSCEQNLNHDAMYWYRQDPGQGLRLIYYSQIVNDFQKGDIAEGYSVSREKKESFPLTVTSAQKNPTAFYLCASSIDRDTGNTIYFGEGSWLTVV.

This clone was detected only once. The J gene is TRBJ1-1, the V gene TRBV19, with TRBD1 matching over 9 bases. The ends lost 7 bases at V and 2 bases at J; junction bases unmatched: 11. Germline CDR1 and CDR2: LNHDA and SQIVND (reference sequence). This CDR3 spans 16 amino acids. This CDR3 reads CASTNRGPEPNTEAFF. The CDR3, as DNA: TGTGCCAGTACGAACAGGGGGCCCGAACCTAACACTGAAGCTTTCTTT.

This rearrangement joins TRBV21-1 to TRBJ1-5. TRBV21-1 is labeled a pseudogene. The CDR3 is made up of 18 amino acids. The CDR3 here is CASSKVMAVEEINQPQHF. CDR3 bases: TGTGCCAGCAGCAAAGTGATGGCAGTCGAGGAGATCAATCAGCCCCAGCATTTT.

V is TRBV7-9 and J is TRBJ1-1; 7 nucleotides match TRBD1. Germline assignment: CDR1 SEHNR and CDR2 FQNEAQ (reference sequence). CDR3 length: 13 amino acids. J gave up 3 bases and V 6 bases, and 4 bases lay outside the gene matches. The CDR3 nucleotides read TGTGCCAGCAGGGATGACAGGGACACTGAAGCTTTCTTT. Its protein product is CASRDDRDTEAFF.

V gene TRBV6-5 combines with J gene TRBJ1-6; 7 bases line up with TRBD1. The CDR3 length is 15 residues. Germline values: CDR1 MNHEY, CDR2 SVGAGI. Trimming cost V 4 bases and J 6 bases; bases outside gene matches: 6. Here the CDR3 DNA reads TGTGCCAGCAGTTCCCCCCAGGGGGGTAATTCACCCCTCCACTTT. It translates to CASSSPQGGNSPLHF.

V usage is TRBV15 and J usage is TRBJ2-7, with 10 bases matching TRBD2. V shed 0 bases, J shed 4 bases, and the junction held 9 bases outside the gene matches. The CDR3 covers 17 residues. The germline gives CDR1 LNHNV, CDR2 YYDKDF (reference sequence). The CDR3 here is CATSRDLLAGSTYEQYF. CDR3 nucleotide sequence: TGTGCCACCAGCAGAGATCTACTAGCGGGGAGCACATACGAGCAGTACTTC.

This clone has a single count. V usage is TRBV4-1 and J usage is TRBJ2-7, with D tentatively TRBD1 or TRBD2 (6 bases each). Germline assignment: CDR1 MGHRA and CDR2 YSYEKL. The germline V and J ends were trimmed by 1 base and 3 bases, with 10 bases remaining between them. The CDR3 is 14 residues long. The CDR3: CASSQAGAGYEQYF. The DNA for the CDR3 is TGCGCCAGCAGCCAAGCGGGGGCGGGCTACGAGCAGTACTTC.

The chain recombines TRBV7-7 with TRBJ2-7, with D perhaps TRBD1 (6 bases). V lost 0 bases and J lost 7, with 10 bases in between. Per the germline V gene, CDR1 is SSHAT and CDR2 is FNYEAQ (reference sequence). The CDR3 totals 13 residues. CDR3 in amino acids: CASSLAQGKEQYF. The CDR3, as DNA: TGTGCCAGCAGCTTAGCACAGGGTAAGGAGCAGTACTTC.

V is TRBV4-1 and J is TRBJ1-4; D perhaps matches TRBD1 (6 bases). CDR1 and CDR2 from the germline V gene are MGHRA and YSYEKL. The CDR3 is made up of 14 amino acids. V dropped 4 bases and J dropped 4 bases, with 10 bases sitting between them. CDR3 residues: CASSRDNYNEKLFF. The DNA of the CDR3 is TGCGCCAGCAGCCGGGACAACTATAATGAAAAACTGTTTTTT.

The chain employs TRBV14 and TRBJ2-7, with 8 bases lining up with TRBD2. The CDR3 extends over 15 amino acids. Germline V gene lookup returns CDR1 SGHDN and CDR2 FVKESK. The V segment lost 2 bases and the J segment 6 bases; nucleotides outside the gene matches: 9. The chain's CDR3 is CASSQMGTSFGEQYF. The CDR3 nucleotides read TGTGCCAGCAGCCAAATGGGGACTAGTTTTGGCGAGCAGTACTTC.